This T cell receptor beta chain was identified during a study of beta chain features in type 1 diabetes. Whole-study findings and limits: All four CD4+ subsets of Type 1 diabetes patients contained TCRB CDR3s that were moderately but significantly shorter. High-TCR-expressing cells could be over-represented by cDNA sequencing.

The sequenced template was cDNA made from the entire isolated RNA. Some clones are missing from TCRdb's copy, which holds only in-frame ones; the method was immunoSEQ multiplex PCR. The sample has 130,000 or so clones, 9% seen once; the top ten hold approximately 0.7%. About this clone: Its antigen remains unknown.

CDR3 length: 15 amino acids. The V gene lost 1 base and the J gene lost 6 bases, with 15 bases spanning the gap. Germline-derived CDR1 and CDR2 are MGHRA and YSYEKL. The sequencing sample was made of central memory CD4+ T cells from blood. This receptor was obtained from a young man with type 1 diabetes. The V gene is TRBV4-1, the J gene TRBJ1-1, with D possibly being TRBD1 (5 bases). The CDR3 DNA reads as TGCGCCAGCAGCCAAGTTCTCGTCAGGGAGGCTGAAGCTTTCTTT. It codes for CASSQVLVREAEAFF.